The clone carrying this T cell receptor beta chain was detected ten times or more. Its specificity is unknown. The sample belongs to a study of read filtering for tumor transcriptome and immune sequencing. Study at large: TCR-mapped reads were about 4 to 10.27 million with IR-seq versus roughly 75 to 1,300 with RNA-seq.

Regarding the study as a whole: Dropping single-read clonotypes raised IR-seq and RNA-seq shared-clonotype correlation.

Molecular barcoded adaptors covering alpha/delta and beta/gamma chains were used on roughly 400 ng RNA. In TCRdb, the reads were re-called with MiXCR into one record per CDR3 protein. Seen here are thousands of distinct CDR3 sequences, 16% observed once, and the top ten hold 25% to 30%. V lost 1 base to trimming and J lost 7 bases; unmatched junction nucleotides: 8. The CDR3 is 15 amino acids. Per the germline V gene, CDR1 is MGHRA and CDR2 is YSYEKL. The sequencing sample was made of a population of CD138-negative cells sorted from bone marrow. The rearrangement uses TRBV4-1 and TRBJ2-7; 9 bases fit TRBD2. The receptor was isolated from a donor at least 40 years old with multiple myeloma. CDR3 bases: TGCGCCAGCAGCCAAGGGGTTAGCGGGAGAACGGAGCAGTACTTC. Its protein product is CASSQGVSGRTEQYF.